This paragraph covers one T cell receptor (beta chain) sequence. Its antigen is undetermined. At one boundary the junction diverges from the germline segment, which might be a read error. The germline gives CDR1 SGHNT, CDR2 YYREEE (reference sequence). The CDR3 has 18 amino acids. The input was approximately 500 ng total RNA; TCR beta cDNA was made from it with a constant-region primer. For TCR beta, libraries were produced by three nested multiplex PCR rounds using slightly modified ARM-PCR. The first two PCR rounds, roughly 10 cycles each, used TRBV1-TRBV30 forward primers and a C-beta reverse primer. TCRdb analysed the multiplex PCR reads with MiXCR anew, one entry per CDR3 protein. The table lists 25,000 to 35,000 distinct CDR3 sequences, less than 75% of them singletons. From around 18-30 mg of unsorted bulk tissue, DNA and RNA were co-extracted together. Surgical resection was the treatment these patients received for primary liver carcinoma.

This specimen belongs to a study of tumor-infiltrating lymphocytes in primary liver carcinoma. Overall study findings and caveats: For tumor-adjacent and tumor-blood pairs, overlap was less than that seen for tumor region pairs. Blood trailed tumors significantly in top-250-clone fraction (p = 0.039).

The J gene is TRBJ2-3, the V gene TRBV5-4, with a weak D call TRBD2 (6 bases). The receptor comes from a woman aged 25 to 39 with primary liver carcinoma and hepatitis B virus infection. Sequenced: liver tumor tissue from sampling region 3. The sample's subset: tumor region T3, left-lateral pole. CDR3 protein: CASSNPAANGSRTDTQYF. As DNA, the CDR3 is TGTGCTAGCAGTAACCCGGCGGCTAACGGGAGCCGGACAGATACGCAGTATTTT. The variable domain in full, with the rest retrieved from reference TRBV5-4 and TRBJ2-3, is ETGVTQSPTHLIKTRGQQVTLRCSSQSGHNTVSWYQQALGQGPQFIFQYYREEENGRGNFPPRFSGLQFPNYSSELNVNALELDDSALYLCASSNPAANGSRTDTQYFGPGTRLTVL.